This record concerns one T cell receptor (beta chain) sequence. Its antigen is unknown. V shed 5 bases, J shed 2 bases, and the junction held 3 bases outside the gene matches. CDR3 length: 13 residues. CDR1 MNHNY and CDR2 SVGAGI come from the germline V gene (reference sequence). This record belongs to a study of cytomegalovirus exposure and HLA in healthy donors. Assay used: immunoSEQ multiplex PCR; TCRdb lists only in-frame clones, some missing. The sample has roughly 250,000 clones; around 87% are singletons. The study's findings and limits: According to the study, about 180 TCR beta chains were cytomegalovirus-associated.

The sequencing input was PBMCs. This receptor was identified in a woman aged 25-40 years in good health and CMV-seropositive. The rearrangement links TRBV6-6 to TRBJ2-7; 7 bases agree with TRBD1. The CDR3 DNA sequence: TGTGCCAGCAGTGGGACAGCTACCTACGAGCAGTACTTC. Its translation is CASSGTATYEQYF.